A selection of T cell receptor beta chains follows, all from one sample in a study of OX40 agonist ivuxolimab in advanced cancers. The table came from immunoSEQ multiplex PCR; TCRdb's copy has only in-frame clones and leaves some out. The table has 40,000 to 55,000 clones, around 90% seen once. The specimen was CD4+ or CD8+ T cells sorted from blood, collected in a trial of the OX40 agonist ivuxolimab. The receptors shown here come from an adult with an advanced solid tumor such as melanoma, head and neck, liver or kidney cancer. Each CDR3 is given with its conserved first and last residue. The order of the fields is CDR3 DNA, CDR3 protein, V gene, D gene, J gene, clone size. A D gene is named only where the DNA matches it firmly. Clone size appears in some rows only: once, few, many, or a class for an expanded clone.

CDR3nt: TGTGCCAGTAGTGCCCTCGGACTAGCGGGGGCCTCCGAGCAGTACTTC; CDR3aa: CASSALGLAGASEQYF; v_gene: TRBV19; d_gene: TRBD2; j_gene: TRBJ2-7; abundance: .
CDR3nt: TGTGCCAGTAGTATAGATTTCACAGATACGCAGTATTTT; CDR3aa: CASSIDFTDTQYF; v_gene: TRBV19; d_gene: .; j_gene: TRBJ2-3; abundance: .
CDR3nt: TGTGCCAGCAGCTTAGCGGAGCTCTACTTCGAGGGCCCAGGAGTCACTGAAGCTTTCTTT; CDR3aa: CASSLAELYFEGPGVTEAFF; v_gene: TRBV7-2; d_gene: .; j_gene: TRBJ1-1; abundance: .
CDR3nt: TGCGCCAGCAGCCAAGATCCGGGGCTAGCCTCCGAGCAGTACTTC; CDR3aa: CASSQDPGLASEQYF; v_gene: TRBV4-1; d_gene: .; j_gene: TRBJ2-7; abundance: .
CDR3nt: TGCGCCAGCAGCGGACTAGCGGGGCTCATCACAGATACGCAGTATTTT; CDR3aa: CASSGLAGLITDTQYF; v_gene: TRBV5-1; d_gene: TRBD2; j_gene: TRBJ2-3; abundance: .
CDR3nt: TGTGCCAGCAGTCTCGGGACTAGCGGGATATACAATGAGCAGTTCTTC; CDR3aa: CASSLGTSGIYNEQFF; v_gene: TRBV27; d_gene: TRBD2; j_gene: TRBJ2-1; abundance: .
CDR3nt: TGTGCCAGCAGCGTAGAGAGTTCCCTTTGGAATGAGCAGTTCTTC; CDR3aa: CASSVESSLWNEQFF; v_gene: TRBV9; d_gene: .; j_gene: TRBJ2-1; abundance: .
CDR3nt: TGTGCCAGCGAAAGGGAACGAGCCTACGAGCAGTACTTC; CDR3aa: CASERERAYEQYF; v_gene: TRBV11-2; d_gene: .; j_gene: TRBJ2-7; abundance: .
CDR3nt: TGTGCCAGCTATTCTAGCGCGCCCGTCGCCTACGAGCAGTACTTC; CDR3aa: CASYSSAPVAYEQYF; v_gene: TRBV7-9; d_gene: .; j_gene: TRBJ2-7; abundance: .
CDR3nt: TGCGCCAGCAGTGTGCGATTGTGGGGGGTTGGAGAGACCCAGTACTTC; CDR3aa: CASSVRLWGVGETQYF; v_gene: TRBV10-1; d_gene: .; j_gene: TRBJ2-5; abundance: once
CDR3nt: TGTGCCAGCAGTGCCGCGGGGGGGCGAGCCACCGGGGAGCTGTTTTTT; CDR3aa: CASSAAGGRATGELFF; v_gene: TRBV25-1; d_gene: TRBD2; j_gene: TRBJ2-2; abundance: once
CDR3nt: TGTGCCAGCAGTTTACCAACCCCGCATCCAAAGTATGGCTACACCTTC; CDR3aa: CASSLPTPHPKYGYTF; v_gene: TRBV28; d_gene: .; j_gene: TRBJ1-2; abundance: .
CDR3nt: TGTGCCAGCAGCCCTCGACTAGCGGGGAACTCCTACGAGCAGTACTTC; CDR3aa: CASSPRLAGNSYEQYF; v_gene: TRBV9; d_gene: TRBD2; j_gene: TRBJ2-7; abundance: .